This TCR beta chain was sequenced for a study of early T cells in non-severe SARS-CoV-2 infection. The germline gives CDR1 SNHLY, CDR2 FYNNEI. Trimming cost V 7 bases and J 1 base; bases outside gene matches: 11. CDR3 length equals 16 residues. TCRdb fed the 5' RACE reads into MiXCR, producing one record per CDR3 protein. The table includes 46,000 or so distinct CDR3 sequences, roughly 4% detected once. This receptor was obtained from an adult who was a healthcare worker with PCR-confirmed SARS-CoV-2 infection or an uninfected control (not recorded which). The gene calls are TRBV2 and TRBJ2-5; 8 bases are a match to TRBD1. The sequenced sample was whole blood. CDR3 in amino acids: CASNLGQEMPQETQYF. DNA of the CDR3: TGTGCCAGCAATTTGGGACAGGAGATGCCCCAAGAGACCCAGTACTTC.